Listed below are T cell receptor beta chains from one sample, sequenced in a study of T cell repertoires in cytomegalovirus infection. TCRdb re-called the reads with MiXCR, one entry per CDR3 protein. The data contain under 200,000 distinct CDR3 sequences, about 20% of them seen just once; the ten biggest clones take up 25%. The antigens for these receptors are not known. The sequencing here drew on CD8+ T cells from cultured PBMCs, taken from culture after CMV antigen stimulation. The receptors were sampled from a human donor in good health (CMV status not recorded). Some clones in this sample may be carry-over from other donors' samples. Both conserved end residues are part of each CDR3.

>TRBV7-2|TRBJ2-7
CASSPPPEYEQYF
>TRBV19|TRBJ2-1
CASSLGRYNEQFF
>TRBV7-2|TRBJ2-7
CASSFENPRAAYEQYF
>TRBV6-5|TRBJ2-7
CASSTSGTGAYEQYF
>TRBV7-3|TRBJ2-1
CASSLHEQFF
>TRBV7-8|TRBJ2-3
CASSSLDERIFSTDTQYF
>TRBV19|TRBJ1-5
CASSPAGTGGRQPQHF
>TRBV4-3|TRBJ2-2
CASSHTNMAAWTVTGELFF
>TRBV7-8|TRBJ1-4
CASSSGQGAKLFF
>TRBV28|TRBJ2-1
CASKSRGAIYNEQFF
>TRBV5-4|TRBJ1-1
CASSASGYTEAFF
>TRBV2|TRBJ2-1
CASSEFGGYNEQFF
>TRBV10-2|TRBJ1-1
CASSGTGANTEAFF
>TRBV4-1|TRBJ1-5
CASSHVNQPQHF
>TRBV19|TRBJ2-2
CASSIVSWAGTGELFF
>TRBV4-3|TRBJ2-7
CASSNRGAPDEQYF
>TRBV4-1|TRBJ1-5
CASSPDRFSGQPQHF
>TRBV7-6|TRBJ1-1
CASSNGGAEAFF
>TRBV27|TRBJ2-5
CASSLSLGEQETQYF
>TRBV9|TRBJ2-3
CASSGAGPLTDTQYF
>TRBV19|TRBJ2-2
CASSIHSSGPGELFF
>TRBV7-2|TRBJ2-3
CASSLIRAAQDTQYF
>TRBV4-3|TRBJ1-4
CASSFGTGNEKLFF
>TRBV11-2|TRBJ2-7
CASSVRPGLYEQYF
>TRBV6-2/TRBV6-3|TRBJ1-5
CASADSNQPQHF
>TRBV6-1|TRBJ1-1
CASREKGEAWGNTEAFF
>TRBV6-1|TRBJ2-3
CASSEPGLGTDTQYF
>TRBV7-2|TRBJ2-7
CASSLNGPYEQYF
>TRBV29-1|TRBJ2-1
CSVEPPDRGTYNEQFF
>TRBV2|TRBJ2-7
CASSVGGASYEQYF
>TRBV6-6|TRBJ2-2
CASSYSPAANTGELFF
>TRBV27|TRBJ1-6
CASSSLPGQRNSPLHF
>TRBV7-8|TRBJ1-1
CASSEITGGKGTEAFF
>TRBV7-6|TRBJ1-1
CASSLGPGAEGTEAFF
>TRBV7-2|TRBJ1-3
CASSLLGQSVNSGNTIYF
>TRBV27|TRBJ1-1
CASRGTGAEAFF
>TRBV7-2|TRBJ2-3
CASSTHLAGEGDTQYF
>TRBV4-2|TRBJ2-5
CASSQERGGQETQYF
>TRBV6-1|TRBJ1-1
CASDRGGDLNTEAFF